Listed below are T cell receptor beta chains from one sample, sequenced in a study of shared clonotypes between healthy human individuals. TCRdb's table, derived via immunoSEQ multiplex PCR, lists solely in-frame clones and lacks some. The sample comprises approximately 740,000 clones, about 74% of which are singletons, and less than 2% rests with the top ten. The sequenced sample consisted of memory CD4+ T cells sorted from blood. These receptor sequences come from a young woman in good health. Each CDR3 is given with its conserved first and last residue. Fields, in order: CDR3 length, D gene, V gene, clone size, J gene, CDR3 protein, CDR3 DNA. D genes are given only for firm matches. Expanded clones are given a class, and other clones once, few, many or no size at all.

length: 16; D: -; V: TRBV5-6; size: -; J: TRBJ1-5; CDR3: CASSLKGDYSNQPQHF; DNA: TGTGCCAGCAGCTTAAAGGGAGACTATAGCAATCAGCCCCAGCATTTT
length: 11; D: -; V: TRBV27; size: -; J: TRBJ2-3; CDR3: CASSWQDTQYF; DNA: TGTGCCAGCAGTTGGCAAGATACGCAGTATTTT
length: 13; D: -; V: TRBV28; size: -; J: TRBJ1-2; CDR3: CASSFAGANGYTF; DNA: TGTGCCAGCAGTTTCGCAGGGGCCAATGGCTACACCTTC
length: 17; D: TRBD1; V: TRBV10-3; size: -; J: TRBJ2-3; CDR3: CAISAGDRALVTDTQYF; DNA: TGTGCCATCAGTGCCGGGGACAGGGCACTTGTGACAGATACGCAGTATTTT
length: 15; D: -; V: TRBV9; size: few; J: TRBJ2-7; CDR3: CASSVAIGGSYEQYF; DNA: TGTGCCAGCAGCGTAGCAATCGGGGGATCCTACGAGCAGTACTTC
length: 13; D: -; V: TRBV27; size: -; J: TRBJ1-5; CDR3: CASSKGPNQPQHF; DNA: TGTGCCAGCAGTAAGGGTCCCAATCAGCCCCAGCATTTT
length: 15; D: TRBD2; V: TRBV2; size: few; J: TRBJ2-7; CDR3: CASNPRTSGRHEQYF; DNA: TGTGCCAGCAACCCTCGGACTAGCGGGAGGCATGAGCAGTACTTC
length: 14; D: TRBD1; V: TRBV6-1; size: -; J: TRBJ1-5; CDR3: CASSDRDRDQPQHF; DNA: TGTGCCAGCAGTGATCGCGACAGGGATCAGCCCCAGCATTTT
length: 11; D: -; V: TRBV2; size: once; J: TRBJ1-1; CDR3: CASSMSDEAFF; DNA: TGTGCCAGCAGTATGAGTGACGAAGCTTTCTTT
length: 13; D: -; V: TRBV11-1; size: -; J: TRBJ2-3; CDR3: CASSLSLPDTQYF; DNA: TGTGCCAGCAGCTTAAGTTTACCAGATACGCAGTATTTT
length: 11; D: -; V: TRBV6-1; size: -; J: TRBJ1-1; CDR3: CASSVTDLAFF; DNA: TGTGCCAGCAGTGTTACAGACTTGGCTTTCTTT
length: 13; D: -; V: TRBV18; size: -; J: TRBJ2-7; CDR3: CASSPRYSYEQYF; DNA: TGTGCCAGCTCACCACGCTACAGCTACGAGCAGTACTTC
length: 15; D: -; V: TRBV7-2; size: -; J: TRBJ1-3; CDR3: CASSLGGGFGNTIYF; DNA: TGTGCCAGCAGCTTAGGAGGGGGTTTTGGAAACACCATATATTTT
length: 15; D: -; V: TRBV7-9; size: -; J: TRBJ2-2; CDR3: CASSLDQGNTGELFF; DNA: TGTGCCAGCAGCTTAGATCAGGGGAACACCGGGGAGCTGTTTTTT
length: 8; D: -; V: TRBV11-3; size: -; J: TRBJ1-1; CDR3: CASTQAFF; DNA: TGTGCCAGCACCCAAGCTTTCTTT
length: 13; D: -; V: TRBV2; size: -; J: TRBJ1-2; CDR3: CASSGTENYGYTF; DNA: TGTGCCAGCAGTGGGACGGAGAACTATGGCTACACCTTC
length: 16; D: TRBD1; V: TRBV6-1; size: few; J: TRBJ2-5; CDR3: CASSEEGGRGHETQYF; DNA: TGTGCCAGCAGTGAAGAAGGTGGCAGGGGGCACGAGACCCAGTACTTC
length: 13; D: -; V: TRBV2; size: many; J: TRBJ2-1; CDR3: CASSGQLYNEQFF; DNA: TGTGCCAGCAGCGGGCAACTGTACAATGAGCAGTTCTTC
length: 14; D: -; V: TRBV5-1; size: few; J: TRBJ2-3; CDR3: CASSFRAGAGTQYF; DNA: TGCGCCAGCAGCTTTCGGGCCGGAGCGGGCACGCAGTATTTT
length: 14; D: -; V: TRBV9; size: -; J: TRBJ2-5; CDR3: CASSQPGRSETQYF; DNA: TGTGCCAGCAGCCAACCGGGGCGTTCAGAGACCCAGTACTTC
length: 12; D: -; V: TRBV28; size: -; J: TRBJ2-5; CDR3: CASFKSLGTQYF; DNA: TGTGCCAGCTTCAAATCCCTGGGGACCCAGTACTTC
length: 16; D: -; V: TRBV11-2; size: once; J: TRBJ2-5; CDR3: CASSLREGGKGETQYF; DNA: TGTGCCAGCAGCCTCCGGGAAGGGGGGAAAGGAGAGACCCAGTACTTC
length: 14; D: TRBD1; V: TRBV7-9; size: -; J: TRBJ1-1; CDR3: CASSSGQGNTEAFF; DNA: TGTGCCAGCAGCTCCGGACAGGGCAACACTGAAGCTTTCTTT
length: 14; D: -; V: TRBV12-2; size: -; J: TRBJ2-3; CDR3: CASRSEGPTDTQYF; DNA: TGTGCAAGTCGCTCCGAGGGACCTACAGATACGCAGTATTTT
length: 12; D: -; V: TRBV30; size: many; J: TRBJ2-3; CDR3: CAWTQLTDTQYF; DNA: TGTGCCTGGACTCAGCTCACAGATACGCAGTATTTT